Described below is a single TCR beta chain sequence and its context. What it recognizes is unknown. The donors were members of the approximately 120-subject validation cohort (separate from the roughly 660-subject first cohort). The CDR3 is 14 amino acids. Germline V lookup: CDR1 LNHDA, CDR2 SQIVND (reference sequence). After removal of 6 bases from V and 5 bases from J, the junction contained 10 bases not matched to a gene. This specimen comes from a study of cytomegalovirus exposure and HLA in healthy donors. About the research overall: The same platform was used for the approximately 110 validation repertoires and the approximately 670 first-cohort repertoires, a later analysis reported. Findings of the study overall: Per published reports, the classifier diagnosed cytomegalovirus status with high specificity and sensitivity. Cytomegalovirus-associated TCR beta chains were listed, numbering around 150.

Using immunoSEQ multiplex PCR, the repertoire was profiled, and TCRdb retains in-frame clones only, with some absent. The sample lists 260,000 or so clones; around nine tenths were seen once. The V gene is TRBV19, the J gene TRBJ2-7; 7 nucleotides agree with TRBD1. This clonotype was sampled from a man in his late teens or twenties in good health and CMV-seronegative. The material sequenced was PBMCs. In DNA form, the CDR3 reads TGTGCCAGTAGAACCGCTACAGGGGTCAACGAGCAGTACTTC. Amino acid sequence: CASRTATGVNEQYF.